Listed here is a single TCR beta chain. Assay: immunoSEQ multiplex PCR; the TCRdb copy retains only in-frame clones and omits some. The data contain 200,000 to 300,000 clones, roughly 82% of them singletons. The sample belongs to a study of blood T cell repertoires in COVID-19. Germline V gene sequence: CDR1 KGHSH, CDR2 LQKENI. V lost 3 bases and J lost 8, with 13 bases in between. The CDR3 totals 13 residues. The sample consisted of peripheral blood. This clonotype originated in a man in his forties or fifties who had recovered from COVID-19. The J gene is TRBJ1-2, the V gene TRBV18; a possible D gene is TRBD1 (6 bases). CDR3 sequence: CASSPSGEYGYTF. The CDR3 DNA is TGTGCCAGCTCACCGTCAGGGGAGTACGGCTACACCTTC.